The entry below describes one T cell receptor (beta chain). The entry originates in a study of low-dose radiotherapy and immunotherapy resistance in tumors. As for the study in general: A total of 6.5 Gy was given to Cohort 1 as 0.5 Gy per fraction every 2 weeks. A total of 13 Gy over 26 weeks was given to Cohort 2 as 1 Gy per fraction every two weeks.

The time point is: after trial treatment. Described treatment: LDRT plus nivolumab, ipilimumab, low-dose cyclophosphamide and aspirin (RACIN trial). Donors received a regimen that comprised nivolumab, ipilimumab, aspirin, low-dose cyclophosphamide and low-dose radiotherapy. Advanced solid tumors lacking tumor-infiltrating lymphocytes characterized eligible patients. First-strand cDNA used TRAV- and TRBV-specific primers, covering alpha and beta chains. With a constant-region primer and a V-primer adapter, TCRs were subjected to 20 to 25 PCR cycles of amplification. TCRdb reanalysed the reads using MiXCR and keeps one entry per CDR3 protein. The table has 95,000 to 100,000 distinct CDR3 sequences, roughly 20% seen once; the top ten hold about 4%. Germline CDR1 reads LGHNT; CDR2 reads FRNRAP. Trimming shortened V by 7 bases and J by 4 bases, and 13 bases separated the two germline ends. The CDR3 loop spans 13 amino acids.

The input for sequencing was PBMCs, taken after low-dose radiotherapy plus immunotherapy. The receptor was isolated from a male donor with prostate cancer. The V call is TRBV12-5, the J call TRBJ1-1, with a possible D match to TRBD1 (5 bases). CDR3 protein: CASATVVSTEAFF. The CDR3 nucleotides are TGTGCTAGTGCGACAGTGGTGAGCACTGAAGCTTTCTTT.